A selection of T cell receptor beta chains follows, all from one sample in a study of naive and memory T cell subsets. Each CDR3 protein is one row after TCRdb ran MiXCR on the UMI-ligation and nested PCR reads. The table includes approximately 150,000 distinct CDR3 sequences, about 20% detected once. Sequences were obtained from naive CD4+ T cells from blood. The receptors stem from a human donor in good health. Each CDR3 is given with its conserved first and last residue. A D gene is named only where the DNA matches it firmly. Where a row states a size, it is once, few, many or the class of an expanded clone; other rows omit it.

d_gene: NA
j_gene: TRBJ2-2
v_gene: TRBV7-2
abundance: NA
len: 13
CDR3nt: TGTGCCAGCAGCTCCTTTGCTGCCGGGGAGCTGTTTTTT
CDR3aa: CASSSFAAGELFF

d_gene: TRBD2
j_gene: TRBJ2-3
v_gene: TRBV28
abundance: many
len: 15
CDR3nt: TGTGCCAGCAGTGCCACTAGCGGGAGCGCAGATACGCAGTATTTT
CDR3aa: CASSATSGSADTQYF

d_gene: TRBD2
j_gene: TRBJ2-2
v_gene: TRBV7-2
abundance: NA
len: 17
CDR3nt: TGTGCCAGCAGCCGCCTTTTGATAGCGGGAGGGTGGCGGGAGCTGTTTTTT
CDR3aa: CASSRLLIAGGWRELFF

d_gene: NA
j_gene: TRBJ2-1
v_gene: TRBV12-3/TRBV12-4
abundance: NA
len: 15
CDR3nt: TGTGCCAGCAGTCCGGCGGTGGGAGCCTACAATGAGCAGTTCTTC
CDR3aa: CASSPAVGAYNEQFF

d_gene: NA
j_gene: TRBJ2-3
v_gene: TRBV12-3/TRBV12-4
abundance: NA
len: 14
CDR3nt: TGTGCCAGCACTACAGGGTTTAGCACAGATACGCAGTATTTT
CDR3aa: CASTTGFSTDTQYF

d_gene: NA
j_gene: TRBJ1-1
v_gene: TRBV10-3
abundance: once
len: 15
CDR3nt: TGTGCCATCAGTGAGTCAGGGACTAGGAACACTGAAGCTTTCTTT
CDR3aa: CAISESGTRNTEAFF

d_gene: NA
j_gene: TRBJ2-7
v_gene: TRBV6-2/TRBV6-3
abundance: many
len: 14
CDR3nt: TGTGCCAGCCGCCCAGGTGGGCCCTCCTACGAGCAGTACTTC
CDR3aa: CASRPGGPSYEQYF

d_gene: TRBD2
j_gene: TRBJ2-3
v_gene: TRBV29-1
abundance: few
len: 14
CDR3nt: TGCAGCGTTGGGCTAGCGGGAAGCACAGATACGCAGTATTTT
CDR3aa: CSVGLAGSTDTQYF

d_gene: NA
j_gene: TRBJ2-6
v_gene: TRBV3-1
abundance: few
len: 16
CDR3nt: TGTGCCAGCAGCCAAATTGCTGGGACTGGGGCCAACGTCCTGACTTTC
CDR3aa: CASSQIAGTGANVLTF

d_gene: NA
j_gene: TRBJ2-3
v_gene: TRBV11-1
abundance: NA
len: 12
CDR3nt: TGTGCCAGCAGCTTAGTTCCAGATACGCAGTATTTT
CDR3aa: CASSLVPDTQYF

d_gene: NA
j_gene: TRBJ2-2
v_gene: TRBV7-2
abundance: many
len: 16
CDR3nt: TGTGCCAGCAGCCGTGCCTCTACACCGAACACCGGGGAGCTGTTTTTT
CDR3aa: CASSRASTPNTGELFF

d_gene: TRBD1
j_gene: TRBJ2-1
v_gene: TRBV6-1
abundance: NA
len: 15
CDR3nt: TGTGCCAGCAGTGAGGGACAGGGGGTGAGGAATGAGCAGTTCTTC
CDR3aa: CASSEGQGVRNEQFF

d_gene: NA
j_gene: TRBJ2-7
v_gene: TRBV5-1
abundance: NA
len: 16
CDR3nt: TGCGCCAGCAGCTTGGGAATTAGCCGGGGCTCCTACGAGCAGTACTTC
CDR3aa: CASSLGISRGSYEQYF

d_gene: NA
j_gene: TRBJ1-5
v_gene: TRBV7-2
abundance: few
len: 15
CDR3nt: TGTGCCAGCAGCTTAGTTGGGGGCGAGAATCAGCCCCAGCATTTT
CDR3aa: CASSLVGGENQPQHF

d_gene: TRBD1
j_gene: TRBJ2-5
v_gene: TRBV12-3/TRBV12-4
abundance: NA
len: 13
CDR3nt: TGTGCCATCCAGGACAGGGGGCAAGAGACCCAGTACTTC
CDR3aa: CAIQDRGQETQYF

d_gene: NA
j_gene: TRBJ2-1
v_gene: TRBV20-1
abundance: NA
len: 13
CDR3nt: TGCAGTGCTAGAGGGACAGTCTACAATGAGCAGTTCTTC
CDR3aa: CSARGTVYNEQFF